These 21 T cell receptor beta chains were all obtained from the same sample, sequenced in a study of tumor and adjacent non-tumor tissue in lung cancer. RNA was extracted from bulk tissue without any cell sorting. The normal lung tissue was taken more than 3 cm from the tumor edge. The library came from three nested PCR rounds adapted from ARM-PCR protocols. TCRdb re-called the multiplex PCR reads through MiXCR, storing one row per CDR3 protein. The top ten hold about 48% of the sample, which has over 35,000 distinct CDR3 sequences, less than 65% seen once. Sequences were obtained from distant non-tumor lung tissue. The receptor source for this set is a man aged 45-65 years with non-small cell lung cancer.

Turning to this clonotype: Since the CDR3 does not end with the conserved phenylalanine or tryptophan, this likely comes from a read error. The rearrangement uses TRBV6-5 and TRBJ2-7, with D maybe TRBD1 (5 bases). This CDR3 is 14 amino acids long. The germline V gene encodes CDR1 MNHEY and CDR2 SVGAGI. V lost 6 bases and J lost 3, with 15 bases in between. CDR3 sequence: CASSPPGPDYEQYS. As DNA, the CDR3 is TGTGCCAGCAGCCCCCCAGGGCCAGACTACGAGCAGTACTCC.

Worth noting for this clonotype: A read error is likely, as this CDR3 ends without the conserved phenylalanine or tryptophan. The chain couples TRBV6-5 to TRBJ1-1; D ambiguous. CDR1 and CDR2 from the germline V gene are MNHEY and SVGAGI. V lost 4 bases to trimming and J lost 3 bases, with 6 bases between them. This CDR3 region has 12 residues. The CDR3 nucleotides are TGTGCCAGCAGTTCGCTGGACACTGAAGCTTTCATT. It codes for CASSSLDTEAFI.

This clonotype has only a few counts. V gene TRBV5-1 combines with J gene TRBJ2-1; D is possibly TRBD1 (6 bases). V shed 4 bases and J shed 4 bases, with 9 bases lying between them. Germline CDR1 reads SGHRS; CDR2 reads YFSETQ. The length of the CDR3 is 13 residues. The CDR3 spells CASSPGQYNEQFF. DNA of the CDR3: TGCGCCAGCAGCCCCGGACAGTACAATGAGCAGTTCTTC.

The rearrangement joins TRBV28 to TRBJ1-4; no clear D gene. The CDR3 length is 14 residues. With 4 bases removed from V and 5 bases from J, the gap between germline ends came to 11 bases. CDR1 is MDHEN and CDR2 is SYDVKM in the germline V gene. Written as DNA, the CDR3 is TGTGCCAGCAGTTCGGGATCCATGAATGAAAAACTGTTTTTT. Translating gives CASSSGSMNEKLFF.

V is TRBV10-2 and J is TRBJ2-7; D might be TRBD1 (6 bases). The CDR3 extends over 13 amino acids. Germline V gene data show CDR1 as WSHSY and CDR2 as SAAADI. The V end was cut by 8 bases, the J end by 9 bases, with 20 bases between. This CDR3 reads CASGFGKGDTQYF. In DNA, the CDR3 is TGCGCCAGCGGGTTTGGGAAGGGGGACACGCAGTACTTC.

Remarks on this clonotype: Germline and junction disagree at one end, which may indicate a read error. The J gene is TRBJ2-7, the V gene TRBV5-1; weak D call: TRBD1 (8 bases). Germline values: CDR1 SGHRS, CDR2 YFSETQ. This CDR3 has 14 amino acids. CDR3 coding DNA: TGCGCCAGCAGCACCGGACAGGGAGGGCGCGAGCAGCACTTC. It encodes CASSTGQGGREQHF. Together with reference TRBV5-1 and TRBJ2-7, the CDR3 gives the full variable domain: KAGVTQTPRYLIKTRGQQVTLSCSPISGHRSVSWYQQTPGQGLQFLFEYFSETQRNKGNFPGRFSGRQFSNSRSEMNVSTLELGDSALYLCASSTGQGGREQHFGPGTRLTVT.

The CDR3 DNA sequence: TGCATCGCTAGGGTGGGTGACACTGAAGCTTTCTTT. Protein sequence: CIARVGDTEAFF. The chain uses TRBV29-1 and TRBJ1-1; no reliable D call. CDR3 length equals 12 residues. The germline gives CDR1 SQVTM, CDR2 ANQGSEA.

Regarding this clonotype: Since a much larger clone is just one base distant, this may be a read error. The chain carries TRBV5-1 and TRBJ2-2; the match to TRBD2 covers 7 bases. Germline V gene lookup returns CDR1 SGHRS and CDR2 YFSETQ. This CDR3 comprises 15 residues. In DNA form, the CDR3 reads TGCGCCAGCAGCTTAGCGGGACCGAACATCGGGGAGCTGTTTTTT. Its translation is CASSLAGPNIGELFF.

A remark on this clonotype: One base away lies a much larger clone, so this may be a sequencing read error. The chain is built from TRBV28 and TRBJ1-5; D gene ambiguous. Trimming took off 4 bases at V and 7 bases at J, with 8 bases between the two ends. The CDR3 spans 12 residues. Germline V gene sequence: CDR1 MDHEN, CDR2 SYDVKM. CDR3 region: CASSSIGQPQHF. The CDR3 region has the DNA TGTGCCAGCAGTTCGATAGGGCAGCCCCAGCATTTT.

In the case of this clonotype: This may be a read error: a much more frequent sequence differs by one nucleotide. The chain employs TRBV20-1 and TRBJ2-3, with 12 nucleotides matching TRBD2. CDR1 and CDR2 from the germline V gene are DFQATT and SNEGSKA (reference sequence). This CDR3 has 16 residues. Losses at the gene ends were 5 bases for V and 0 bases for J; bases not matched to a gene: 6. The CDR3 loop is CSADFGLAGSTDTQYF. DNA of the CDR3: TGCAGTGCTGATTTCGGACTAGCGGGAAGCACAGATACGCAGTATTTT.

V is TRBV13 and J is TRBJ2-3, with 8 bases lining up with TRBD2. Germline CDR1 PRHDT, CDR2 FYEKMQ (reference sequence). This CDR3 has 15 residues. The V and J ends lost 2 bases and 4 bases, in that order; junction bases with no gene match: 5. CDR3 nucleotide sequence: TGTGCCAGCAGCTTAAACGTCGGGGGGGCAGATACGCAGTATTTT. Translation gives CASSLNVGGADTQYF.

As concerns this clonotype: It is likely a read error, because the conserved phenylalanine at the end of the CDR3 is missing. CDR3 nucleotide sequence: TGCAACGTTGCGGGACAGGGTGAAGATACGCAGTATTCT. Protein sequence: CNVAGQGEDTQYS. The chain has TRBV29-1 and TRBJ2-3, with 9 bases fitting TRBD1. The V gene's germline CDR1 is SQVTM and CDR2 ANQGSEA. The length of the CDR3 is 13 residues.

The chain has TRBV11-3 and TRBJ2-7; D may be TRBD1 (6 bases). CDR3 size: 14 residues. The V gene lost 1 base and the J gene lost 9 bases, with 16 bases spanning the gap. Germline-derived CDR1 and CDR2 are SGHNT and YENEEA. For the CDR3, the DNA is TGTGCCAGCAGCTTAGTTTGGGACAAGCTCTGGCAGTACTTC. Protein sequence: CASSLVWDKLWQYF.

This clonotype has at least ten counts. The rearrangement uses TRBV6-5 and TRBJ1-1; D uncertain. The CDR3 covers 14 residues. The ends were cut back, 6 bases at V and 4 bases at J, with 15 bases in the middle. Germline CDR1 and CDR2: MNHEY and SVGAGI. The CDR3 DNA sequence: TGTGCCAGCAGCGGAGGACGGACCTCCACTGAAGCTTTCTTT. This gives the protein CASSGGRTSTEAFF.

Remarks on this clonotype: An end of the junction does not agree with germline; a read error may underlie this. The gene calls are TRBV6-5 and TRBJ1-5, with TRBD1 identical over 7 bases. CDR3 length equals 15 residues. Germline V gene lookup returns CDR1 MNHEY and CDR2 SVGAGI. CDR3 bases: TGTGCCAGCAGTTACTCGACAGGGCAGGATCAACCCCAGCATTTT. Its translation: CASSYSTGQDQPQHF.

CDR3 bases: TGCGCTAGCTCTAGCGGGATAACCACAGATACGTGGTATTTT. Protein: CASSSGITTDTWYF. This chain uses TRBV5-1 with TRBJ2-3; 9 nucleotides agree with TRBD2. The CDR3 runs to 14 residues. Germline assignment: CDR1 SGHRS and CDR2 YFSETQ.

In regard to this clonotype: This may come from a read error, since a much larger clone is one base off. The chain links TRBV7-9 to TRBJ2-5, with D perhaps being TRBD1 or TRBD2 (5 bases each). Germline V gene lookup returns CDR1 SEHNR and CDR2 FQNEAQ (reference sequence). Trimming took 1 base from V and 7 from J, leaving 13 bases between them. There are 14 residues in the CDR3. The CDR3 DNA reads TGTGCCAGCAGCTTAGGGGACGTCCGGGTGACCCAGTACTTC. This encodes CASSLGDVRVTQYF.

This clonotype was seen only a few times. The genes are TRBV30 and TRBJ2-3; TRBD1 might be the D (6 bases). CDR3 length: 12 residues. The V end lost 5 bases, the J end lost 7 bases, and 13 bases lay between the germline ends. Germline V lookup: CDR1 GTSNPN, CDR2 SVGIG (reference sequence). The CDR3 sequence is CAWAQGIYTQYF. The CDR3 DNA reads TGTGCCTGGGCACAGGGAATATATACGCAGTATTTT.

This clonotype was found many times. V and J are TRBV5-6 and TRBJ2-1, with 7 nucleotides matching TRBD2. Germline V gives CDR1 SGHDT, CDR2 YYEEEE. The CDR3 contains 15 residues. J was trimmed by 2 bases and V by 3 bases; bases with no gene match: 5. The CDR3 DNA reads TGTGCCAGCAGCTCAACTAGCGCCGCCTACAATGAGCAGTTCTTC. This sequence encodes CASSSTSAAYNEQFF.

This clonotype was detected a few times. The rearrangement uses TRBV5-1 and TRBJ2-3, with D tentatively TRBD1 (6 bases). V lost 4 bases to trimming and J lost 0 bases, with 9 bases between them. The CDR3 runs 14 residues. Germline CDR1 and CDR2: SGHRS and YFSETQ. The CDR3 is CASSGGQSTDTQYF. CDR3 coding DNA: TGCGCCAGCAGCGGTGGACAGAGCACAGATACGCAGTATTTT.

As for this clonotype: The junction differs from germline at one of its ends, possibly a read error. The rearrangement joins TRBV4-2 to TRBJ2-3; TRBD2 aligns across 11 bases. Germline CDR1 is LGHNA and CDR2 is YNFKEQ. CDR3 length equals 15 residues. The CDR3 spells CASSALAGESDTQYF. CDR3 coding DNA: TGTGCCAGCAGCGCACTAGCGGGAGAGTCGGATACACAGTATTTT.